This T cell receptor beta chain was identified in a study of post-analysis software for immune sequencing data (dated by TCRdb to 2015 to 2017). In the study overall: The recorded disease courses included relapsing-remitting, secondary progressive and progressive-relapsing multiple sclerosis, and some patients had no subtype annotation. The patient repertoires were set against 11 previously published healthy control repertoires from donors whose ages ranged from 6 to 25 years. A subset of samples was prepared in parallel using single-end sample barcoding, then pooled and co-amplified after Illumina adapter ligation.

This clonotype has more than one count but fewer than ten. Its antigen target is currently unknown. Base qualities are missing; no much larger clone stands one base away. What the study reported, not specific to this receptor: The control group was slightly older than the multiple sclerosis patient group. Significantly lower normalized Chao1 diversity was found in multiple sclerosis patients than in controls, suggesting substantial peripheral T-cell clonal expansion. Significantly higher frequencies in patients than in controls were found for roughly 5 TRBV segments, including TRBV5-6, TRBV5-1 and TRBV20-1. When samples were clustered directly using the F measure, samples prepared in the same batch co-clustered strongly, which prompted a batch-effect correction.

Library method: PCR. Sequencer: Illumina HiSeq 2500. Unique molecular identifiers were incorporated into TCR beta cDNA libraries to reduce PCR and sequencing biases. Every 1 to 10 million input T cells yielded approximately 500,000 cDNA molecules, meaning each molecule approximated one T cell. Patient libraries were prepared and sequenced with the same protocol used for the earlier healthy control dataset. Within a given batch, samples were prepared together, multiplexed and sequenced on the same HiSeq lane. For the original study's pipeline: MIGEC was used to process the raw barcoded reads, and molecular identifier groups with only a single read were discarded before consensus assembly and CDR3 extraction. VDJtools was used for post-analysis of the clonotype tables, and diversity was normalized by down-sampling every dataset to the size of the smallest sample. To correct batch-related cross-sample contamination, repertoire overlap clustering matched CDR3 amino acid sequences but not nucleotide sequences. TCRdb took the public reads, trimmed them with fastp at Q25, ran MiXCR for clone calling and kept in-frame beta chains. Rows matching on CDR3 protein sequence are summarized as one entry with the most common DNA and genes. For this entry, the V and J calls and clone size follow TCRdb and not the study's own pipeline. This sample comprises hundreds of thousands of distinct CDR3 sequences, 25% to 30% of them detected only once. The ten top clones hold more than 0.55% of the sample.

To demonstrate the VDJtools post-analysis software, the study profiled TCR beta repertoires from the peripheral blood of about 13 young patients with multiple sclerosis. Multiple sclerosis patients were children and adolescents aged about 6 to 16 years. Per the germline V gene, MNHNS is the CDR1 and SASEGT is the CDR2. Taken from cysteine to phenylalanine, the CDR3 has 13 residues. The only DNA kept is the CDR3, 39 bases in frame from the first base. The germline V end is reduced by 6 bases and the J end by 8 bases; junction bases left unmatched: 5. This chain is built from TRBV6-1 and TRBJ2-1; TRBD2 aligns with 9 central bases. Specimen: blood. This receptor was obtained from a girl aged 5-17 years with multiple sclerosis. For the CDR3, the sequence is CASRPSGIHEQFF. In nucleotides, the sequence is TGTGCCAGCAGGCCTAGCGGGATCCATGAGCAGTTCTTC.